Each of the 19 T cell receptor beta chains below was sequenced from the same sample in a study of early T cells in non-severe SARS-CoV-2 infection. TCRdb processed the 5' RACE reads anew with MiXCR; each CDR3 protein has one entry. Altogether about 110,000 distinct CDR3 sequences are present, about 12% being singletons, with the ten largest covering less than 3.5%. The sequenced sample consisted of whole blood. The receptors derive from an adult who was a healthcare worker with PCR-confirmed SARS-CoV-2 infection or an uninfected control (not recorded which).

This clonotype was counted at least ten times. This chain joins TRBV5-6 and TRBJ1-2; no clear D. CDR1 and CDR2 (germline): SGHDT, YYEEEE. The CDR3 is 13 amino acids. V dropped 2 bases and J dropped 2 bases, with 7 bases sitting between them. As DNA, the CDR3 is TGTGCCAGCAGCTTAGGCAGAAACTATGGCTACACCTTC. It yields the protein CASSLGRNYGYTF.

This clonotype showed up many times. This chain joins TRBV28 and TRBJ2-5, with 8 bases aligning to TRBD1. Germline loops: CDR1 MDHEN, CDR2 SYDVKM. This CDR3 has 14 amino acids. V shed 5 bases and J 2 bases; nucleotides not matched to a gene: 4. The CDR3 reads CASSTDREQETQYF. CDR3 nucleotides: TGTGCCAGCAGTACGGACAGGGAACAAGAGACCCAGTACTTC.

The V gene is TRBV19, the J gene TRBJ2-7; 10 bases are shared with TRBD2. CDR1 is LNHDA and CDR2 is SQIVND in the germline V gene (reference sequence). The CDR3 runs 16 residues. Losses at the gene ends were 9 bases for V and 4 bases for J; bases not matched to a gene: 15. The CDR3 DNA is TGTGCCAGCGCCCGAGTACTAGCGGGAAGTCTTTACGAGCAGTACTTC. Protein: CASARVLAGSLYEQYF.

This clonotype was detected a few times. The V call is TRBV5-1, the J call TRBJ2-1; 9 nucleotides align to TRBD2. Looked up from germline, CDR1 is SGHRS and CDR2 is YFSETQ. The trim removed 0 bases at V and 4 bases at J, leaving 5 bases unmatched. This CDR3 is 16 amino acids long. Here the CDR3 reads CASSLVTLAGYNEQFF. The CDR3 bases are TGCGCCAGCAGCTTGGTTACCCTAGCGGGGTACAATGAGCAGTTCTTC.

This clonotype came up many times. The chain recombines TRBV5-1 with TRBJ2-1; D is unresolved. The CDR3 is made up of 16 amino acids. CDR1 and CDR2 (germline): SGHRS, YFSETQ. V shed 0 bases and J shed 1 base, with 11 bases lying between them. The CDR3 nucleotides read TGCGCCAGCAGCTTGGCGGTAGCCTTATCCTACAATGAGCAGTTCTTC. As protein: CASSLAVALSYNEQFF.

Turning to this clonotype: This CDR3 is missing its conserved last phenylalanine or tryptophan, likely due to a read error. This chain joins TRBV29-1 and TRBJ1-2; D ambiguous. The germline V gene has CDR1 SQVTM and CDR2 ANQGSEA. The V end lost 7 bases, the J end lost 6 bases, and 18 bases lay between the germline ends. This CDR3 comprises 13 residues. In DNA, the CDR3 is TGCAGCGCCACTGCTGAGGGATCCCATGGCTACACCTTA. Translated: CSATAEGSHGYTL.

This clonotype was seen more than once but under ten times. The J gene is TRBJ2-6, the V gene TRBV7-6; the match to TRBD1 covers 9 bases. Trimming cost V 3 bases and J 0 bases; bases outside gene matches: 3. CDR1 and CDR2 (germline): SGHVS, FNYEAQ. The CDR3 length is 17 residues. The CDR3 reads CASSLGQGNSGANVLTF. CDR3 DNA: TGTGCCAGCAGCTTGGGACAGGGTAACTCTGGGGCCAACGTCCTGACTTTC.

This clonotype has more than one count but fewer than ten. This rearrangement joins TRBV11-2 to TRBJ2-5, with 8 nucleotides matching TRBD2. Germline CDR1 and CDR2: SGHAT and FQNNGV. The CDR3 runs to 15 residues. Trimming took 4 bases from V and 4 from J; bases not matched to a gene: 8. The CDR3 region is CASSSHSTSAETQYF. The CDR3 DNA follows: TGTGCCAGCAGCTCTCATTCGACTAGCGCAGAGACCCAGTACTTC.

As to this clonotype: One junction end does not reproduce the germline sequence, and a read error may be involved. The chain combines TRBV5-1 with TRBJ2-1; maybe TRBD1 (6 bases). The CDR3 has 14 amino acids. Germline V CDR1 and CDR2: SGHRS, YFSETQ. The CDR3 reads CTSSFGQLDNEQFF. CDR3 nucleotide sequence: TGCACCAGCAGCTTTGGACAGCTGGACAATGAGCAGTTCTTC.

This clonotype has a handful of counts. This sequence joins TRBV3-1 and TRBJ2-1, with 9 bases identical to TRBD2. The germline gives CDR1 LGHDT, CDR2 YNNKEL (reference sequence). There are 15 residues in the CDR3. The junction had 12 bases not matched to a gene; V was cut back by 6 bases and J by 9 bases. This CDR3 reads CASSLRAGGGGEQFF. CDR3 nucleotide sequence: TGTGCCAGCAGTCTACGAGCGGGGGGAGGCGGTGAGCAGTTCTTC.

This clonotype has a single count. This sequence joins TRBV10-3 and TRBJ2-1; 8 bases are shared with TRBD1. Looked up from germline, CDR1 is ENHRY and CDR2 is SYGVKD. The J segment lost 7 bases and the V segment lost 7 bases, leaving 6 bases of the junction unmatched. The CDR3 runs to 13 residues. Here the CDR3 reads CAITSDRENEQFF. The CDR3 DNA sequence: TGTGCCATCACCTCGGACAGGGAGAATGAGCAGTTCTTC.

Ten or more counts support this clonotype. The DNA of the CDR3 is TGTGCCAGCAGCTTTATAGCGGGGGGGCCAGATACGCAGTATTTT. This codes for CASSFIAGGPDTQYF. This chain connects TRBV7-3 to TRBJ2-3, with 11 bases that match TRBD2. The ends lost 3 bases at V and 4 bases at J; junction bases unmatched: 3. The germline CDR1 and CDR2 sequences are SGHTA and FQGTGA. There are 15 residues in the CDR3.

This clonotype was recorded many times. The chain joins TRBV27 to TRBJ1-2, with no clear D. V lost 8 bases and J lost 4, with 14 bases in between. CDR1 MNHEY and CDR2 SMNVEV come from the germline V gene (reference sequence). This CDR3 has 13 amino acids. The CDR3 reads CASSLREGYGYTF. The CDR3 DNA reads as TGTGCCAGCTCGTTACGGGAGGGCTATGGCTACACCTTC.

This rearrangement joins TRBV12-3 or TRBV12-4 to TRBJ2-4, with D maybe TRBD2 (6 bases). Trimming left V 3 bases short and J 0 bases short, with 6 bases between. CDR3 size: 14 residues. The CDR3 region is CASSLRGAKNIQYF. As DNA, the CDR3 is TGTGCCAGCAGTTTGCGGGGAGCCAAAAACATTCAGTACTTC.

The rearrangement joins TRBV5-1 to TRBJ1-1, with TRBD1 matching over 8 bases. The CDR3 contains 15 residues. After removal of 4 bases from V and 3 bases from J, the junction contained 8 bases not matched to a gene. Germline V gene data show CDR1 as SGHRS and CDR2 as YFSETQ. The CDR3 sequence is CASSGDRGRDTEAFF. CDR3 nucleotide sequence: TGCGCCAGCAGCGGAGACAGGGGTCGGGACACTGAAGCTTTCTTT.

This clonotype was seen at least ten times. The rearrangement links TRBV18 to TRBJ1-5, with a tentative D call TRBD1 (6 bases). Germline CDR1 reads KGHSH; CDR2 reads LQKENI. Trimming left V 2 bases short and J 4 bases short, with 9 bases between. The CDR3 has 14 residues. The CDR3 here is CASSPGGGNQPQHF. The DNA for the CDR3 is TGTGCCAGCTCACCAGGAGGGGGGAATCAGCCCCAGCATTTT.

This clonotype was detected many times. This chain connects TRBV7-9 to TRBJ2-1; TRBD2 matches at 13 bases. From germline, CDR1 is SEHNR and CDR2 FQNEAQ (reference sequence). The CDR3 runs 15 residues. The V gene end was trimmed by 4 bases and the J gene end by 6 bases; junction bases not matched to a gene: 3. The CDR3 DNA reads TGTGCCAGCAGCTCCGGGACTAGCGGGATCAATGAGCAGTTCTTC. This sequence encodes CASSSGTSGINEQFF.

J is TRBJ1-6 and V is TRBV28; a weak D match, TRBD1 (5 bases). V was trimmed by 11 bases and J by 10 bases, leaving 18 bases between them. The CDR3 length is 13 residues. Germline values: CDR1 MDHEN, CDR2 SYDVKM. The chain's CDR3 is CAGLGRGGSPLHF. CDR3 nucleotides: TGTGCCGGCTTGGGTAGGGGTGGCTCACCCCTCCACTTT. Full variable domain (remainder filled in from reference TRBV28 and TRBJ1-6): DVKVTQSSRYLVKRTGEKVFLECVQDMDHENMFWYRQDPGLGLRLIYFSYDVKMKEKGDIPEGYSVSREKKERFSLILESASTNQTSMYLCAGLGRGGSPLHFGNGTRLTVT.

The table lists this clonotype with many counts. The CDR3 sequence: CASSTDRGASPLHF. The CDR3, as DNA: TGTGCCAGCAGCACGGACAGGGGAGCTTCACCCCTCCACTTT. The chain links TRBV7-9 to TRBJ1-6; 9 positions agree with TRBD1. The CDR3 runs 14 residues. The trim removed 5 bases at V and 9 bases at J, leaving 5 bases unmatched. Germline V gene sequence: CDR1 SEHNR, CDR2 FQNEAQ (reference sequence).